This entry lists 32 T cell receptor beta chains sequenced from one sample in a study of preoperative IRX-2 immunotherapy in early breast cancer. Produced via immunoSEQ multiplex PCR; TCRdb's table is partial and in-frame only. The table lists 40,000 to 45,000 clones, roughly 94% of them singletons. Treatment: preoperative locoregional IRX-2 cytokine immunotherapy. Source: tumor tissue, taken after IRX-2 immunotherapy. Source of these receptors: a human donor with breast cancer.

The gene calls are TRBV4-1 and TRBJ2-2, with 9 bases aligning to TRBD2. The CDR3 is 17 amino acids. Germline V gene lookup returns CDR1 MGHRA and CDR2 YSYEKL. Unmatched junction bases numbered 13, after V lost 5 bases and J lost 6 bases. The CDR3 spells CASSRGLAKVRSGELFF. The CDR3 coding sequence is TGCGCCAGCAGCAGGGGACTAGCAAAAGTTCGGTCCGGGGAGCTGTTTTTT.

The chain is built from TRBV6-5 and TRBJ1-1; TRBD1 might be the D (6 bases). The CDR3 is made up of 13 amino acids. With 5 bases removed from V and 1 base from J, the gap between germline ends came to 8 bases. Germline assignment: CDR1 MNHEY and CDR2 SVGAGI. In DNA form, the CDR3 reads TGTGCCAGCAGTAGGGGGGCGAACACTGAAGCTTTCTTT. This translates into CASSRGANTEAFF.

V usage is TRBV5-6 and J usage is TRBJ2-7; 10 nucleotides line up with TRBD1. With V trimmed by 5 bases and J by 3 bases, 8 bases remained unmatched. The germline V gene has CDR1 SGHDT and CDR2 YYEEEE. The CDR3 is 15 amino acids. CDR3 sequence: CASSYRDRGFYEQYF. The CDR3 DNA reads as TGTGCCAGCAGTTACCGGGACAGGGGTTTCTACGAGCAGTACTTC.

The chain is built from TRBV19 and TRBJ1-1; possible D gene TRBD1, 5 bases. Germline V CDR1 and CDR2: LNHDA, SQIVND (reference sequence). The CDR3 length is 13 residues. The V gene lost 5 bases and the J gene lost 4 bases, with 11 bases spanning the gap. The CDR3 region is CASSPGGGTEAFF. The CDR3 nucleotides read TGTGCCAGTAGTCCCGGGGGGGGCACTGAAGCTTTCTTT.

This chain links TRBV27 with TRBJ2-3, with D perhaps matching TRBD1 or TRBD2 (6 bases each). This CDR3 comprises 15 residues. Trimming pared 0 bases from V and 6 bases from J, leaving 13 bases between. Per germline, CDR1 MNHEY and CDR2 SMNVEV (reference sequence). Written as DNA, the CDR3 is TGTGCCAGCAGTTTATCGGCGCGGAGGGGGGATACGCAGTATTTT. Amino acids: CASSLSARRGDTQYF.

The chain has TRBV28 and TRBJ1-1; a weak D match, TRBD1 (5 bases). The ends were cut back, 5 bases at V and 1 base at J, with 20 bases in the middle. CDR1 and CDR2 (germline): MDHEN, SYDVKM. The CDR3 is made up of 17 amino acids. The CDR3 nucleotides read TGTGCCAGCAGTCACCAAAGGTGGGGGAGCCCGAACACTGAAGCTTTCTTT. It encodes CASSHQRWGSPNTEAFF. Full variable domain (rest looked up from reference TRBV28 and TRBJ1-1): DVKVTQSSRYLVKRTGEKVFLECVQDMDHENMFWYRQDPGLGLRLIYFSYDVKMKEKGDIPEGYSVSREKKERFSLILESASTNQTSMYLCASSHQRWGSPNTEAFFGQGTRLTVV.

V usage is TRBV7-6 and J usage is TRBJ2-7; D may be TRBD2 (5 bases). The ends were cut back, 2 bases at V and 3 bases at J, with 14 bases in the middle. This CDR3 has 15 residues. Germline V lookup: CDR1 SGHVS, CDR2 FNYEAQ. The CDR3 reads CASSLPAGSFYEQYF. For the CDR3, the DNA is TGTGCCAGCAGCTTACCTGCGGGTTCGTTCTACGAGCAGTACTTC.

The V call is TRBV19, the J call TRBJ2-5, with 8 bases aligning to TRBD1. The J segment lost 4 bases and the V segment lost 4 bases, leaving 2 bases of the junction unmatched. CDR1 is LNHDA, CDR2 SQIVND, per germline (reference sequence). There are 13 residues in the CDR3. The CDR3 nucleotides read TGTGCCAGTAGTAGTCAGGGGGCAGAGACCCAGTACTTC. Translating gives CASSSQGAETQYF.

The chain joins TRBV19 to TRBJ1-1; TRBD1 agrees at 7 bases. CDR1 and CDR2 (germline): LNHDA, SQIVND (reference sequence). V lost 6 bases to trimming and J lost 5 bases; unmatched junction nucleotides: 12. The CDR3 consists of 15 residues. In nucleotides, the CDR3 is TGTGCCAGTAGCGACCGAACAGGGGCAAGGACTGAAGCTTTCTTT. Translating gives CASSDRTGARTEAFF.

The chain employs TRBV19 and TRBJ2-3; 9 bases match TRBD2. CDR3 length equals 16 residues. The germline gives CDR1 LNHDA, CDR2 SQIVND (reference sequence). After removal of 0 bases from V and 12 bases from J, the junction contained 13 bases not matched to a gene. The CDR3 reads CASSIDDGSSGGPQYF. In DNA, the CDR3 is TGTGCCAGTAGTATAGATGACGGCAGTAGCGGGGGCCCCCAGTATTTT.

The chain carries TRBV27 and TRBJ1-4, with 9 bases aligning to TRBD1. The length of the CDR3 is 16 residues. The V and J ends lost 3 bases and 1 base, in that order; junction bases with no gene match: 3. The germline V gene has CDR1 MNHEY and CDR2 SMNVEV (reference sequence). The CDR3 sequence is CASSFDRGGTNEKLFF. CDR3 bases: TGTGCCAGCAGTTTCGACAGGGGGGGAACTAATGAAAAACTGTTTTTT.

V gene TRBV30 combines with J gene TRBJ2-5; 8 nucleotides align to TRBD1. With V trimmed by 0 bases and J by 5 bases, 8 bases remained unmatched. The length of the CDR3 is 15 residues. Germline V gene sequence: CDR1 GTSNPN, CDR2 SVGIG (reference sequence). CDR3 amino acids: CAWSVLQGAPETQYF. CDR3 in DNA: TGTGCCTGGAGTGTACTTCAGGGGGCCCCGGAGACCCAGTACTTC. Full variable domain (missing parts from reference TRBV30 and TRBJ2-5): SQTIHQWPATLVQPVGSPLSLECTVEGTSNPNLYWYRQAAGRGLQLLFYSVGIGQISSEVPQNLSASRPQDRQFILSSKKLLLSDSGFYLCAWSVLQGAPETQYFGPGTRLLVL.

The genes are TRBV30 and TRBJ2-2; 7 nucleotides agree with TRBD1. The germline V gene encodes CDR1 GTSNPN and CDR2 SVGIG (reference sequence). This CDR3 contains 15 residues. J was trimmed by 3 bases and V by 3 bases; bases with no gene match: 7. CDR3 amino acids: CAWRQGLSYTGELFF. The DNA of the CDR3 is TGTGCCTGGAGACAGGGGCTGAGTTACACCGGGGAGCTGTTTTTT.

This chain connects TRBV9 to TRBJ1-2, with 7 bases that match TRBD1. The junction had 4 bases not matched to a gene; V was cut back by 2 bases and J by 3 bases. CDR1 SGDLS and CDR2 YYNGEE come from the germline V gene. The length of the CDR3 is 14 residues. CDR3 sequence reads: CASSVAGTDYGYTF. CDR3 bases: TGTGCCAGCAGCGTGGCCGGGACAGACTATGGCTACACCTTC.

The chain uses TRBV9 and TRBJ2-1; 8 nucleotides match TRBD2. The V and J ends lost 0 bases and 8 bases, in that order; junction bases with no gene match: 13. Germline CDR1 and CDR2: SGDLS and YYNGEE. This CDR3 is 17 amino acids long. This chain's CDR3 is CASSVGGTGGTWDEQFF. CDR3 DNA: TGTGCCAGCAGCGTAGGAGGGACGGGGGGGACTTGGGATGAGCAGTTCTTC.

This chain joins TRBV19 and TRBJ2-7; maybe TRBD1 (6 bases). Germline V gene data show CDR1 as LNHDA and CDR2 as SQIVND (reference sequence). V was cut by 4 bases and J by 0 bases, with 16 bases left in between. This CDR3 region has 16 residues. CDR3 nucleotide sequence: TGTGCCAGTAGTAAAACGCCGAGGACAGACTCCTACGAGCAGTACTTC. This encodes CASSKTPRTDSYEQYF.

The chain couples TRBV15 to TRBJ2-1; D not certain. V shed 1 base and J shed 5 bases, with 9 bases lying between them. Germline CDR1 is LNHNV and CDR2 is YYDKDF (reference sequence). The CDR3 is 14 residues long. The CDR3 here is CATSRGGYDNEQFF. The CDR3, as DNA: TGTGCCACCAGCAGAGGGGGTTACGACAATGAGCAGTTCTTC.

The rearrangement joins TRBV21-1 to TRBJ2-6; TRBD1 is taken as the D call from the table, unchecked against the DNA. TRBV21-1 is termed a pseudogene. This CDR3 is built from 16 residues. In DNA, the CDR3 is TGTGCCAGCAGCAAAGAAAGGGGTAGTGGGGCCAACGTCCTGACTTTC. This sequence encodes CASSKERGSGANVLTF.

The chain uses TRBV29-1 and TRBJ2-3; D gene ambiguous. This CDR3 comprises 13 residues. CDR1 is SQVTM, CDR2 ANQGSEA, per germline. The V and J ends lost 5 bases and 3 bases respectively, with 12 bases between them. Written as DNA, the CDR3 is TGCAGCGTTTCCAACTTCCGGACAGATACGCAGTATTTT. Amino acids: CSVSNFRTDTQYF.

The V call is TRBV7-3, the J call TRBJ2-6; D ambiguous. V dropped 0 bases and J dropped 2 bases, with 8 bases sitting between them. This CDR3 spans 16 amino acids. Germline V gives CDR1 SGHTA, CDR2 FQGTGA. The CDR3 nucleotides read TGTGCCAGCAGCTTAACTCTTGGTCCTGGGGCCAACGTCCTGACTTTC. This sequence encodes CASSLTLGPGANVLTF.

The chain has TRBV9 and TRBJ2-7; 8 bases line up with TRBD2. The CDR3 length is 15 residues. Germline CDR1 is SGDLS and CDR2 is YYNGEE. V gave up 7 bases and J gave up 5 bases; unmatched junction bases: 14. CDR3 amino acids: CASGGPAGAPNEQYF. The DNA for the CDR3 is TGTGCCAGCGGAGGACCAGCGGGGGCCCCCAACGAGCAGTACTTC. Drawing the rest from reference TRBV9 and TRBJ2-7, the complete variable domain is DSGVTQTPKHLITATGQRVTLRCSPRSGDLSVYWYQQSLDQGLQFLIQYYNGEERAKGNILERFSAQQFPDLHSELNLSSLELGDSALYFCASGGPAGAPNEQYFGPGTRLTVT.

CDR3 sequence: CASSRSPMTGATGELFF. The CDR3 DNA reads TGCGCCAGCAGCCGATCCCCTATGACAGGGGCCACCGGGGAGCTGTTTTTT. This sequence joins TRBV5-1 and TRBJ2-2; 8 bases align to TRBD1. Losses at the gene ends were 4 bases for V and 4 bases for J; bases not matched to a gene: 12. The length of the CDR3 is 17 residues. In germline, CDR1 is SGHRS, CDR2 YFSETQ.

The genes are TRBV6-6 and TRBJ2-1; D unresolved. The CDR3 spans 14 residues. CDR1 and CDR2 (germline): MNHNY, SVGAGI (reference sequence). V shed 6 bases and J shed 2 bases, with 11 bases lying between them. CDR3 coding DNA: TGTGCCAGCAGCGGGCGCTCCCCCTACAATGAGCAGTTCTTC. This sequence encodes CASSGRSPYNEQFF.

This clone was recorded only once. This chain uses TRBV28 with TRBJ1-3, with D hard to call. V was clipped by 5 bases and J by 11 bases, with 13 bases between them. Germline CDR1 reads MDHEN; CDR2 reads SYDVKM. The length of the CDR3 is 12 residues. The DNA for the CDR3 is TGTGCCAGCAGTCCTGGTGGGGTCCCCATATATTTT. Its translation is CASSPGGVPIYF.

This rearrangement joins TRBV10-3 to TRBJ1-2; TRBD1 is a possible D gene (6 bases). There are 14 residues in the CDR3. Between the trimmed V and J ends, which lost 3 bases and 3 bases, there was a span of 11 bases. Germline V lookup: CDR1 ENHRY, CDR2 SYGVKD. CDR3 amino acids: CAISEGGAHYGYTF. In nucleotides, the CDR3 is TGTGCCATCAGTGAAGGGGGGGCTCACTATGGCTACACCTTC.

This chain uses TRBV27 with TRBJ1-1; TRBD1 agrees at 7 bases. V lost 5 bases to trimming and J lost 6 bases; unmatched junction nucleotides: 9. Germline CDR1 and CDR2: MNHEY and SMNVEV (reference sequence). This CDR3 is built from 14 residues. In DNA form, the CDR3 reads TGTGCCAGCAGTCCACAGGGGCGCGTCGCTGAAGCTTTCTTT. Protein: CASSPQGRVAEAFF.

CDR3 region: CASSPVGGGHNEQFF. CDR3 sequence (DNA): TGTGCCAGCAGCCCAGTGGGGGGGGGCCACAATGAGCAGTTCTTC. The V call is TRBV7-9, the J call TRBJ2-1; tentative D call: TRBD2 (7 bases). The CDR3 runs 15 residues. V was trimmed by 5 bases and J by 5 bases, leaving 16 bases between them. Germline assignment: CDR1 SEHNR and CDR2 FQNEAQ (reference sequence). The full variable domain, with the rest looked up from reference TRBV7-9 and TRBJ2-1, is DTGVSQNPRHKITKRGQNVTFRCDPISEHNRLYWYRQTLGQGPEFLTYFQNEAQLEKSRLLSDRFSAERPKGSFSTLEIQRTEQGDSAMYLCASSPVGGGHNEQFFGPGTRLTVL.

This clone was seen a single time. The V gene is TRBV6-5, the J gene TRBJ2-7; D uncertain. Looked up from germline, CDR1 is MNHEY and CDR2 is SVGAGI. Trimming removed 4 bases from V and 0 bases from J, with 13 bases in between. CDR3 length equals 15 residues. The CDR3 spells CASSWDRRSSYEQYF. The CDR3 DNA reads as TGTGCCAGCAGTTGGGATCGGCGCAGCTCCTACGAGCAGTACTTC.

The rearrangement uses TRBV6-5 and TRBJ2-1; either TRBD1 or TRBD2 may supply D (5 bases each). CDR3 length equals 14 residues. The V end was cut by 2 bases, the J end by 5 bases, with 10 bases between. Germline V CDR1 and CDR2: MNHEY, SVGAGI. In nucleotides, the CDR3 is TGTGCCAGCAGTTACGATGGGGGAAACAATGAGCAGTTCTTC. It specifies CASSYDGGNNEQFF.

This clone was picked up one time. The J gene is TRBJ1-1, the V gene TRBV9; the D gene is possibly TRBD1 (5 bases). Germline assignment: CDR1 SGDLS and CDR2 YYNGEE. Trimming took off 0 bases at V and 1 base at J, with 7 bases between the two ends. The CDR3 is 14 amino acids. The CDR3 nucleotides are TGTGCCAGCAGCGTAGTTGGACAGAACACTGAAGCTTTCTTT. It yields the protein CASSVVGQNTEAFF.

The chain links TRBV27 to TRBJ1-2; D unresolved. V lost 2 bases and J lost 2, with 15 bases in between. Germline CDR1 MNHEY, CDR2 SMNVEV (reference sequence). This CDR3 region has 16 residues. The CDR3 is CASSLSSPELNYGYTF. CDR3 bases: TGTGCCAGCAGTTTAAGTTCCCCGGAACTGAACTATGGCTACACCTTC.

The rearrangement joins TRBV15 to TRBJ2-3, with a possible D match to TRBD1 (7 bases). The CDR3 is 16 amino acids. Deletions cut 4 bases from V and 4 bases from J, with 18 bases between. Germline V gives CDR1 LNHNV, CDR2 YYDKDF (reference sequence). The CDR3 sequence: CATSMYQGGFADTQYF. Written as DNA, the CDR3 is TGTGCCACCAGCATGTACCAGGGGGGTTTCGCAGATACGCAGTATTTT.